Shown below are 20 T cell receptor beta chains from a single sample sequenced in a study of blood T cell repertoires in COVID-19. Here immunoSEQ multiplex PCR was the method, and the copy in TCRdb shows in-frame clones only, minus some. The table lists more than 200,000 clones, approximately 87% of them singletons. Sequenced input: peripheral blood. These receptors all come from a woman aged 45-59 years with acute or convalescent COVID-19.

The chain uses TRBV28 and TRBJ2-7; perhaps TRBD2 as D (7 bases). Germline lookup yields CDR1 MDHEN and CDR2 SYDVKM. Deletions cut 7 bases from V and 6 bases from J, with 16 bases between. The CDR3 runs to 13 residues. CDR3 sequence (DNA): TGTGCCAGCATTAGTAGGGGGGGCGGCGAGCAGTACTTC. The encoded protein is CASISRGGGEQYF.

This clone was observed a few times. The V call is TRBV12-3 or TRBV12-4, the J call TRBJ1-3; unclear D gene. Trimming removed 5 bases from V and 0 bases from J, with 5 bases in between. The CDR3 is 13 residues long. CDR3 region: CASSQFSGNTIYF. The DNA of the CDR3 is TGTGCCAGCAGTCAGTTCTCTGGAAACACCATATATTTT.

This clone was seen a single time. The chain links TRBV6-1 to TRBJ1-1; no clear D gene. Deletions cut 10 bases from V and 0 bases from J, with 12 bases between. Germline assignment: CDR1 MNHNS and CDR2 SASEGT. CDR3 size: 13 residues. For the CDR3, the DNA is TGTGCCACGCGGGCAACCATGAACACTGAAGCTTTCTTT. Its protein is CATRATMNTEAFF.

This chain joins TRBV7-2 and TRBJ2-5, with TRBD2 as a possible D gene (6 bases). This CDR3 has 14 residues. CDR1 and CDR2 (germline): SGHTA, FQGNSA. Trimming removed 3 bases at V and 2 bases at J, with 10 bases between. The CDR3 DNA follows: TGTGCCAGCAGCTTTCAGGGAGGTCAAGAGACCCAGTACTTC. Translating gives CASSFQGGQETQYF.

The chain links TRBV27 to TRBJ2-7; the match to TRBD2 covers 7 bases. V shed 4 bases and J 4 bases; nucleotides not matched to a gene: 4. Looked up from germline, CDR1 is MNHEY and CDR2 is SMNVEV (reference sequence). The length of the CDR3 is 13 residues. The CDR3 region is CASSSGGTYEQYF. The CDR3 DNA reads TGTGCCAGCAGTTCGGGGGGAACGTACGAGCAGTACTTC.

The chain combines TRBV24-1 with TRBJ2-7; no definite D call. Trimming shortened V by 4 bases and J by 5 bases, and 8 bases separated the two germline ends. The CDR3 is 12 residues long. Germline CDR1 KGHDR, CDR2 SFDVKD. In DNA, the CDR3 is TGTGCCACCAGTGACCCTGGCCACGAGCAGTACTTC. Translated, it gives CATSDPGHEQYF.

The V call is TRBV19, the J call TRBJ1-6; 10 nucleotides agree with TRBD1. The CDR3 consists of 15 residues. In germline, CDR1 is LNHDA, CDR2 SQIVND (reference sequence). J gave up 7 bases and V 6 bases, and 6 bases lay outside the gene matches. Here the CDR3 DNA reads TGTGCCAGTAGCCGCGGACAGGGGGAGAATTCACCCCTCCACTTT. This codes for CASSRGQGENSPLHF.

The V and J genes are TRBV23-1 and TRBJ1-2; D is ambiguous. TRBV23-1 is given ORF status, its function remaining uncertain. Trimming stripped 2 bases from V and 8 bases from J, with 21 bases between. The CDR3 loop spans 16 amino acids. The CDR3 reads CASSQPRPRPRCGYTF. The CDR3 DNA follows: TGCGCCAGCAGTCAACCAAGGCCGAGGCCCCGTTGCGGCTACACCTTC.

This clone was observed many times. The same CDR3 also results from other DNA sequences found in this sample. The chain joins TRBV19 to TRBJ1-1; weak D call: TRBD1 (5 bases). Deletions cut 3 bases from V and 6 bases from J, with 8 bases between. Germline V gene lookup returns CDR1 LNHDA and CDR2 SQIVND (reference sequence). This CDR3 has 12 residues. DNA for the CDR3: TGTGCCAGTAGTATCGGGGGGTCTGAAGCTTTCTTT. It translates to CASSIGGSEAFF.

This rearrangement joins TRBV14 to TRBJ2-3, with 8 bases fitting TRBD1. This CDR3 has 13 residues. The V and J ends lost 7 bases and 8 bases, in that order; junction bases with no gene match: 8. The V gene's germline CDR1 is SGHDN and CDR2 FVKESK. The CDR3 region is CASTMTGVATQYF. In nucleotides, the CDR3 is TGTGCCAGCACCATGACAGGGGTGGCTACGCAGTATTTT.

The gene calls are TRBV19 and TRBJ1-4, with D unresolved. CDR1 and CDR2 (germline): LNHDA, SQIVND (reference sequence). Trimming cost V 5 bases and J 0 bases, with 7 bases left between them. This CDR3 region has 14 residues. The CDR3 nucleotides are TGTGCCAGTAGTTCCAGATCAACTAATGAAAAACTGTTTTTT. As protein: CASSSRSTNEKLFF.

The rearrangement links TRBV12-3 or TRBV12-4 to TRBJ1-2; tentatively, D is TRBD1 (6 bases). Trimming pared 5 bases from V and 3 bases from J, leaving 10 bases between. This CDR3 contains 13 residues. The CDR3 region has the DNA TGTGCCAGCAGTCCCGCAGGGGACTATGGCTACACCTTC. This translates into CASSPAGDYGYTF.

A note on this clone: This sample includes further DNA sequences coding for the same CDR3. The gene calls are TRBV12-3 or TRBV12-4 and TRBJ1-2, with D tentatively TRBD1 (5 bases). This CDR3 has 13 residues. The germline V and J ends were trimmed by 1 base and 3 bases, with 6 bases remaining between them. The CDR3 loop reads CASSLGGDYGYTF. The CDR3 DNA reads TGTGCCAGCAGTTTAGGGGGCGACTATGGCTACACCTTC.

The CDR3 region is CASSQRLAGSGGELFF. The DNA for the CDR3 is TGTGCCAGCAGCCAGCGTCTAGCGGGCTCGGGCGGGGAGCTGTTTTTT. This chain joins TRBV3-1 (or the pseudogene TRBV3-2) and TRBJ2-2; 8 bases agree with TRBD2. The J segment lost 7 bases and the V segment lost 3 bases, leaving 10 bases of the junction unmatched. The germline V gene has CDR1 LGHDT and CDR2 YNNKEL (reference sequence). CDR3 size: 16 residues.

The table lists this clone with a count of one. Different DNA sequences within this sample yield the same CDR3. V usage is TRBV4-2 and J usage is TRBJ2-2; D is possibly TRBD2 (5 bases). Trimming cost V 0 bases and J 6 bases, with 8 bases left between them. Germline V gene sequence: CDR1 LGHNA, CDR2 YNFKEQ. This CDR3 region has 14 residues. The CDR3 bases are TGTGCCAGCAGCCAAGATAGAGGGCCCGGGGAGCTGTTTTTT. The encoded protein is CASSQDRGPGELFF.

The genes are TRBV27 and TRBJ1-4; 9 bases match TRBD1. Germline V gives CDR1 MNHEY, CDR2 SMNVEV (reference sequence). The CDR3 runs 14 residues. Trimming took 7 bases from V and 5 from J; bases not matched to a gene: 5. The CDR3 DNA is TGTGCCAGCAAAAGGGACAGGGAGAATGAAAAACTGTTTTTT. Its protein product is CASKRDRENEKLFF.

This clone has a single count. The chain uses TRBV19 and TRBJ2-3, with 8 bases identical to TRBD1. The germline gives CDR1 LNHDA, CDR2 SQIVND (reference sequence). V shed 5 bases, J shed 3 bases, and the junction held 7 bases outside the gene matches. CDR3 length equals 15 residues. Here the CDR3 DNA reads TGTGCCAGTAGTGCTTGGCAGGGGGCAACAGATACGCAGTATTTT. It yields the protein CASSAWQGATDTQYF.

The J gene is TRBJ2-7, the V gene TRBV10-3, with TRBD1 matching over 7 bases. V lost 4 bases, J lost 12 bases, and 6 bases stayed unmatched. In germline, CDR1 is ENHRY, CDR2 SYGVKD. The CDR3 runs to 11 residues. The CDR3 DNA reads TGTGCCATCAGTGGTCAGGACAGGCTGTACTTC. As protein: CAISGQDRLYF.

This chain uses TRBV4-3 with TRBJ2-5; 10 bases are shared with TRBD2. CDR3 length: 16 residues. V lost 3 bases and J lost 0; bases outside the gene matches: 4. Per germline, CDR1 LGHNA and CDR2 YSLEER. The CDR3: CASSQNSGGYQETQYF. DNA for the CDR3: TGCGCCAGCAGCCAGAATAGCGGGGGGTACCAAGAGACCCAGTACTTC.

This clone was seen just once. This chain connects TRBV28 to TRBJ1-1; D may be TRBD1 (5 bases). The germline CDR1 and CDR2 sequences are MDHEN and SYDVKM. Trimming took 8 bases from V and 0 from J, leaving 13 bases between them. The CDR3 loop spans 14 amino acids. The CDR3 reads CASRRGTMNTEAFF. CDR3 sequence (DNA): TGTGCCAGCCGGAGGGGAACGATGAACACTGAAGCTTTCTTT. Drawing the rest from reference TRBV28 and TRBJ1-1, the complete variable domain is DVKVTQSSRYLVKRTGEKVFLECVQDMDHENMFWYRQDPGLGLRLIYFSYDVKMKEKGDIPEGYSVSREKKERFSLILESASTNQTSMYLCASRRGTMNTEAFFGQGTRLTVV.